This T cell receptor (beta chain) was observed in a study of siplizumab effects on memory and regulatory T cells. With respect to this clone: Its antigen is unidentified.

Produced via immunoSEQ multiplex PCR; TCRdb's table is partial and in-frame only. In the table there are about 100,000 clones, 94% of which are singletons. Study-wide findings and caveats: Siplizumab caused a significant drop in alloreactive sequences traceable to unstimulated CD4+ memory cells. Poor capture below about 10^-5 frequency left most alloreactive clones unmapped to unstimulated subsets.

This CDR3 has 13 amino acids. Between the trimmed V and J ends, which lost 7 bases and 2 bases, there was a span of 11 bases. Germline lookup yields CDR1 SNHLY and CDR2 FYNNEI. This clonotype originated in a human donor in good health. The sample comprised non-Treg CD4+ T cells sorted from blood. V is TRBV2 and J is TRBJ1-1; unclear D gene. This CDR3 reads CASMPGFNTEAFF. CDR3 nucleotides: TGTGCCAGCATGCCCGGGTTCAACACTGAAGCTTTCTTT.